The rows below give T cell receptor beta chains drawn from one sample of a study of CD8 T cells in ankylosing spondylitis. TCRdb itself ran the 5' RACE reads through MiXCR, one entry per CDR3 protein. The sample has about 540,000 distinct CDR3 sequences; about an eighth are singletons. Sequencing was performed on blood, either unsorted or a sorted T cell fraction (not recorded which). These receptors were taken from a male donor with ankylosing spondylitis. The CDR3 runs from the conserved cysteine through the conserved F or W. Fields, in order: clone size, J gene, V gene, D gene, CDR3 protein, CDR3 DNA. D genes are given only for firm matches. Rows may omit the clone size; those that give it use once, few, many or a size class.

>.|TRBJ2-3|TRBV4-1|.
CASSPAGTPSTDTQYF
TGCGCCAGCAGCCCAGCCGGGACACCTAGCACAGATACGCAGTATTTT
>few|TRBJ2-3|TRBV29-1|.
CSVEDNIDTQYF
TGCAGCGTTGAAGATAATATAGATACGCAGTATTTT
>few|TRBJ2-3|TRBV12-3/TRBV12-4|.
CASREGPTDTQYF
TGTGCCAGCCGCGAGGGGCCGACAGATACGCAGTATTTT
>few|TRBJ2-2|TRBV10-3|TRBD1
CAIRRTGGANTGELFF
TGTGCCATCAGGAGGACAGGGGGCGCTAACACCGGGGAGCTGTTTTTT
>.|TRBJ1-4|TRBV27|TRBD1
CASSYYRGSNEKLFF
TGTGCCAGCAGTTATTACAGGGGATCTAATGAAAAACTGTTTTTT
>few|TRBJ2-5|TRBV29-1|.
CSVESGGTETQYF
TGCAGCGTTGAGTCGGGCGGGACGGAGACCCAGTACTTC
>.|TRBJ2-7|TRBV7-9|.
CASSTAYEQYF
TGTGCCAGCAGCACGGCCTACGAGCAGTACTTC
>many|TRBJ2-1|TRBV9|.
CASSKGGGYNEQFF
TGTGCCAGCAGCAAAGGGGGGGGTTACAATGAGCAGTTCTTC
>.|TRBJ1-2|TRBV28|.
CASGLTPVLGYTF
TGTGCCAGCGGGCTAACCCCTGTTTTAGGCTACACCTTC
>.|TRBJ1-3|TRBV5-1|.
CASSPQPGQSGNTIYF
TGCGCCAGCAGCCCACAGCCTGGGCAGTCTGGAAACACCATATATTTT
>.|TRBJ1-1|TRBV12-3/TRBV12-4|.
CASSFQGTEAFF
TGTGCCAGCAGTTTCCAGGGCACTGAAGCTTTCTTT
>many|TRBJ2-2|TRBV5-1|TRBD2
CASSLTSGVNTGELFF
TGCGCCAGCAGCTTAACTAGCGGAGTGAACACCGGGGAGCTGTTTTTT
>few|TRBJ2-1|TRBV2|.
CASSDDYNEQFF
TGTGCCAGCAGTGATGACTACAATGAGCAGTTCTTC